This T cell receptor (beta chain) was sequenced in a study of CD8+CD57+ T cells in acquired aplastic anemia. Study-level information: Sorted CD4+ and CD8+ cells gave a mean 3.2 ug DNA, range about 0.19 to 27.4 ug. Study results and caveats: Some 31 CD8+ CDR3 sequences were shared between patients and controls. Patients and controls were not found to differ significantly in CD8+ Simpson's diversity.

This clonotype appeared a few times. Antigen unknown. Trimming took 0 bases from V and 1 from J, leaving 7 bases between them. Germline CDR1 is SGHRS and CDR2 is YFSETQ. The CDR3 has 14 amino acids. Genomic DNA, the template, was used for profiling of the TCR beta VDJ and CDR3. TCRdb ran MiXCR on the reads and lists one entry per CDR3 protein. Of 200,000 or so distinct CDR3 sequences in the sample, approximately 50% are singletons; the top ten hold approximately 9.4%. All sequencing subjects had displayed CD8+CD57+ cell expansion on flow cytometry. By the time of blood sampling, patients had still received no therapy.

The sequencing sample was made of sorted CD4+, CD8+, or CD8+CD57+ T cells (not recorded which) from PBMCs. V usage is TRBV5-1 and J usage is TRBJ1-1; D is uncertain. This TCR was recovered from a human donor with aplastic anemia. CDR3 residues: CASSLGAANTEAFF. In DNA form, the CDR3 reads TGCGCCAGCAGCTTGGGTGCAGCGAACACTGAAGCTTTCTTT.